This T cell receptor beta chain was found in a study of T cells in Graves' hyperthyroidism and ophthalmopathy. V was clipped by 5 bases and J by 2 bases, with 15 bases between them. The length of the CDR3 is 15 residues. Germline V gene lookup returns CDR1 SNHLY and CDR2 FYNNEI. It was RNA transcripts that yielded the amplified TCR beta CDR3 regions. Carried out on the TCR CDR3, a first-round RT-PCR used the HTBI primer set. TCRdb called the multiplex PCR reads again in MiXCR, with one record for every CDR3 protein. The data contain about 540,000 distinct CDR3 sequences, more than 45% of them singletons. It was considered stable Graves' hyperthyroidism when ophthalmopathy did not progress within 18 months.

This rearrangement joins TRBV2 to TRBJ1-2; no clear D. Sequences were obtained from peripheral blood or thyroid tissue (not recorded which). The sequence derives from a woman aged 18-35 years with Graves' hyperthyroidism. The CDR3 DNA sequence: TGTGCCAGCAGTTCGATGCCAGGAATAAACTATGGCTACACCTTC. Its translation is CASSSMPGINYGYTF.